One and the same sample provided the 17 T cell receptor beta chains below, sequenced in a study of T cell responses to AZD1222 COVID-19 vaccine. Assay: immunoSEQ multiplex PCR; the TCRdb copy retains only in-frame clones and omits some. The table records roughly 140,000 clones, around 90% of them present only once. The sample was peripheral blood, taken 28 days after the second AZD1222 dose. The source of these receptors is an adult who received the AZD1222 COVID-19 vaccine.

This CDR3 reads CASTPRWLAGDEQYF. The CDR3 DNA follows: TGTGCCAGCACTCCCCGGTGGTTAGCGGGGGACGAGCAGTACTTC. The chain employs TRBV6-5 and TRBJ2-7; 9 nucleotides line up with TRBD2. Germline CDR1 and CDR2: MNHEY and SVGAGI. The V and J ends lost 7 bases and 5 bases, in that order; junction bases with no gene match: 12. The CDR3 length is 15 residues.

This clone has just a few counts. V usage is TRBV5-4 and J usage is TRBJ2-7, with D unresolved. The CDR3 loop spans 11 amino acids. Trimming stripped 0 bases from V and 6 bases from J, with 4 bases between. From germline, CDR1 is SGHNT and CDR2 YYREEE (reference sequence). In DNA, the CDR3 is TGTGCCAGCAGCTTGGCGGCCGAGCAGTACTTC. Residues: CASSLAAEQYF. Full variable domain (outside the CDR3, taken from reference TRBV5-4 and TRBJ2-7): ETGVTQSPTHLIKTRGQQVTLRCSSQSGHNTVSWYQQALGQGPQFIFQYYREEENGRGNFPPRFSGLQFPNYSSELNVNALELDDSALYLCASSLAAEQYFGPGTRLTVT.

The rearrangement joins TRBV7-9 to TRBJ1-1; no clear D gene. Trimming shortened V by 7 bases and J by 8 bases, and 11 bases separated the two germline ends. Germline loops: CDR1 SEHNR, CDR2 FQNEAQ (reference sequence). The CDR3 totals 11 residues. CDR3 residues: CASTPLREAFF. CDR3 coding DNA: TGTGCCAGCACCCCCCTTAGGGAAGCTTTCTTT.

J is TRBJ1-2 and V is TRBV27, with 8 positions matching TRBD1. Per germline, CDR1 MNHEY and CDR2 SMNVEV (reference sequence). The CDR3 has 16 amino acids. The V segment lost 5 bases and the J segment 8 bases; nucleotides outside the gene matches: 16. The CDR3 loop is CASSRTGTGIGAGYTF. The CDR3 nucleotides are TGTGCCAGCAGTAGGACAGGGACGGGGATAGGGGCGGGCTACACCTTC.

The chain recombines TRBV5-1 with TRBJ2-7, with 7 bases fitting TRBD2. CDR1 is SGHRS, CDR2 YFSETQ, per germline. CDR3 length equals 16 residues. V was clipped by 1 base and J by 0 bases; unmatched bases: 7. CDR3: CASSLSAGGSSYEQYF. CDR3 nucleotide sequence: TGCGCCAGCAGCTTGTCTGCCGGGGGGAGCTCCTACGAGCAGTACTTC.

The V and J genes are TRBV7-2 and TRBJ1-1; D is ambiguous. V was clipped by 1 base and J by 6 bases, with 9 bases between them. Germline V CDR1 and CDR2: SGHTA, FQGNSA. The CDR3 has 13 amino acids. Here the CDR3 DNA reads TGTGCCAGCAGCTTAGTGTTCACAGCTGAAGCTTTCTTT. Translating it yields CASSLVFTAEAFF. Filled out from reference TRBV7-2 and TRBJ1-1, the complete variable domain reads GAGVSQSPSNKVTEKGKDVELRCDPISGHTALYWYRQSLGQGLEFLIYFQGNSAPDKSGLPSDRFSAERTGGSVSTLTIQRTQQEDSAVYLCASSLVFTAEAFFGQGTRLTVV.

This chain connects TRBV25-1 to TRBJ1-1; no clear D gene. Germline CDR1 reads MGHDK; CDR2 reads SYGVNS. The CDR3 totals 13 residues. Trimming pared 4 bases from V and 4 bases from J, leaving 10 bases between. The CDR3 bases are TGTGCCAGCAGTGTCACTTCAGTCACTGAAGCTTTCTTT. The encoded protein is CASSVTSVTEAFF.

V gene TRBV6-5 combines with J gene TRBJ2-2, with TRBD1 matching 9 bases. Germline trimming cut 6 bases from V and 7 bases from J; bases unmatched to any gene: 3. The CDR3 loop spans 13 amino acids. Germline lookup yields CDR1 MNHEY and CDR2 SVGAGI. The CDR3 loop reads CASRWTGVGELFF. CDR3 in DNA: TGTGCCAGCAGATGGACAGGGGTCGGGGAGCTGTTTTTT.

CDR3 nucleotides: TGTGCCAGCAGTGTAAGGCTTGAAAAACTGTTTTTT. Residues: CASSVRLEKLFF. The chain employs TRBV2 and TRBJ1-4; no clear D. V was cut by 4 bases and J by 7 bases, with 7 bases left in between. Germline CDR1 SNHLY, CDR2 FYNNEI. The CDR3 is 12 residues long.

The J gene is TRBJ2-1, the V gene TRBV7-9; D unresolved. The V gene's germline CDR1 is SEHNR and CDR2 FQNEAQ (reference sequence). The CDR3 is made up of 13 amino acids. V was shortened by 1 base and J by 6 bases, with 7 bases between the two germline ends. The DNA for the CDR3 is TGTGCCAGCAGCTTAGGTCCCGGCAATGAGCAGTTCTTC. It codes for CASSLGPGNEQFF. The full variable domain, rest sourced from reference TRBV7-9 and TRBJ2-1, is DTGVSQNPRHKITKRGQNVTFRCDPISEHNRLYWYRQTLGQGPEFLTYFQNEAQLEKSRLLSDRFSAERPKGSFSTLEIQRTEQGDSAMYLCASSLGPGNEQFFGPGTRLTVL.

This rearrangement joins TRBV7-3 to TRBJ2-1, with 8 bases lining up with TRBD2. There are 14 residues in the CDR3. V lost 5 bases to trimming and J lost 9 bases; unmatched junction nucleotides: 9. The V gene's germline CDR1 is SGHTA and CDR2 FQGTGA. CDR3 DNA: TGTGCCAGCAGCCCATGGCGGGAGGTGGGTGAGCAGTTCTTC. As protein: CASSPWREVGEQFF. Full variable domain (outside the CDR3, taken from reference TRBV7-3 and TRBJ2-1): GAGVSQTPSNKVTEKGKYVELRCDPISGHTALYWYRQSLGQGPEFLIYFQGTGAADDSGLPNDRFFAVRPEGSVSTLKIQRTERGDSAVYLCASSPWREVGEQFFGPGTRLTVL.

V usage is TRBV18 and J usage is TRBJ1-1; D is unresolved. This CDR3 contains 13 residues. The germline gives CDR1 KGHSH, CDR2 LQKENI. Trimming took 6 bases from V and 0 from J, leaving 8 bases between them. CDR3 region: CASSLHMNTEAFF. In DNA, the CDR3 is TGTGCCAGCTCTCTTCATATGAACACTGAAGCTTTCTTT.

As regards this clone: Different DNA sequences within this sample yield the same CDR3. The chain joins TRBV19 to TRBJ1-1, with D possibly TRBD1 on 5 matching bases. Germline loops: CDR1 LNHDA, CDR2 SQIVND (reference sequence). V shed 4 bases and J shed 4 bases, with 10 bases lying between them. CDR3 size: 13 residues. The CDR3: CASSTGGGTEAFF. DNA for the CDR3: TGTGCCAGTAGTACGGGGGGAGGCACTGAAGCTTTCTTT.

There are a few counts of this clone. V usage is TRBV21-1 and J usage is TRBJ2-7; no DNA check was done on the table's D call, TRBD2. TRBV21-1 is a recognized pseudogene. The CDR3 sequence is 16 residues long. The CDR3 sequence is CASSQLAGGIDYEQYF. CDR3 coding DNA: TGTGCCAGCAGCCAATTAGCGGGAGGTATCGACTACGAGCAGTACTTC.

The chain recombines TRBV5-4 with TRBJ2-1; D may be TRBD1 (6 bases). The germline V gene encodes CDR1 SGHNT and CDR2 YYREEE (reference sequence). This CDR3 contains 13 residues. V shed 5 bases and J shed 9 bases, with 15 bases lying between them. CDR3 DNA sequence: TGTGCCAGCAGTCAGGACAGAATAGGTGAGCAGTTCTTC. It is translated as CASSQDRIGEQFF.

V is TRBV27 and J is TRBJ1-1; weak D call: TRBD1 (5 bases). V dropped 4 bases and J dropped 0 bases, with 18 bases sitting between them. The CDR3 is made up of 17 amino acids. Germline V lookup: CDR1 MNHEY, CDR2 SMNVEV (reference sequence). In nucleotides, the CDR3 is TGTGCCAGCAGTTCCTCCGGGACCAAGTTCATGAACACTGAAGCTTTCTTT. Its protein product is CASSSSGTKFMNTEAFF.

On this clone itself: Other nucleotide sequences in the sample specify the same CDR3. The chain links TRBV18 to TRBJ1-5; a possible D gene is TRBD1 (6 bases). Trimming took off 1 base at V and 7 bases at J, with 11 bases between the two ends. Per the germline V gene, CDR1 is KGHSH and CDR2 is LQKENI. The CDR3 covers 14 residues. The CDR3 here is CASSPQGGDQPQHF. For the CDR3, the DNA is TGTGCCAGCTCACCACAGGGGGGCGACCAGCCCCAGCATTTT.